Listed below are T cell receptor beta chains from one sample, sequenced in a study of cytomegalovirus exposure and HLA in healthy donors. Here immunoSEQ multiplex PCR was the method, and the copy in TCRdb shows in-frame clones only, minus some. In the table there are approximately 230,000 clones, roughly 87% of which are singletons. The sample consisted of PBMCs. These receptors were taken from a young man in good health and CMV-seropositive. Each CDR3 is given without its conserved first and last residue. A D gene is named only where the DNA matches it firmly. Not all rows give a size; the values are once, few, many and, for expanded clones, a class.

j_call v_call clone_size d_call cdr3_aa
TRBJ1-2 TRBV29-1 NA TRBD1 SVVRTGAIGYT
TRBJ2-1 TRBV10-3 NA TRBD2 AISGTSGRNNEQF
TRBJ1-2 TRBV6-5 few NA ASSNSYGYT
TRBJ2-7 TRBV2 NA NA ASSLRTSLTGIGGEQY
TRBJ2-7 TRBV7-2 NA TRBD1 ASSLAYTGAGTSEQY
TRBJ1-5 TRBV7-8 NA NA ASSLRRINQPQH
TRBJ1-2 TRBV9 once NA ASSEEFGDYNGYT
TRBJ1-5 TRBV15 NA TRBD1 ATSRDGQANQPQH
TRBJ1-2 TRBV6-5 NA NA ASSRAGGQGGYT
TRBJ1-5 TRBV2 NA NA ASGDSYNQPQH
TRBJ1-4 TRBV6-1 NA NA ASSETTARFEKLF
TRBJ1-1 TRBV12-5 NA NA ASGLMAGTEAF
TRBJ2-7 TRBV18 NA NA ASTPWGAPYEQY
TRBJ1-2 TRBV4-1 NA NA ASSQIRGEGYGYT
TRBJ2-3 TRBV4-1 NA TRBD2 ASSFSGRVADTQY